The next 17 T cell receptor beta chains were all read from a single sample in a study of shared clonotypes between healthy human individuals. CD8 cells regarded as naive lacked CD45RO, were positively chosen for CCR7, and omitted terminally differentiated effector memory CD45RA+ cells. Generated by immunoSEQ multiplex PCR, the TCRdb table keeps only in-frame clones and is missing some. The sample lists fewer than 700,000 clones, roughly 96% occurring once. Sequenced sample: naive CD8+ T cells sorted from blood. These receptors were taken from a woman aged 25 to 39 in good health.

This chain uses TRBV11-2 with TRBJ1-2; TRBD1 is a possible D gene (6 bases). The CDR3 sequence is 14 residues long. Germline loops: CDR1 SGHAT, CDR2 FQNNGV. Trimming shortened V by 1 base and J by 6 bases, and 12 bases separated the two germline ends. CDR3 nucleotides: TGTGCCAGCAGCTTAGGATCAGGGGCAGATGGCTACACCTTC. As protein: CASSLGSGADGYTF.

The chain couples TRBV9 to TRBJ2-1; 9 bases agree with TRBD2. From germline, CDR1 is SGDLS and CDR2 YYNGEE. The CDR3 length is 15 residues. Losses at the gene ends were 0 bases for V and 5 bases for J; bases not matched to a gene: 3. The CDR3 is CASSVVAGEDNEQFF. The CDR3, as DNA: TGTGCCAGCAGCGTAGTAGCGGGAGAGGACAATGAGCAGTTCTTC. The whole variable domain, remainder taken from reference TRBV9 and TRBJ2-1, is DSGVTQTPKHLITATGQRVTLRCSPRSGDLSVYWYQQSLDQGLQFLIQYYNGEERAKGNILERFSAQQFPDLHSELNLSSLELGDSALYFCASSVVAGEDNEQFFGPGTRLTVL.

V usage is TRBV7-9 and J usage is TRBJ2-7, with 7 nucleotides matching TRBD1. The CDR3 has 12 amino acids. The V segment lost 8 bases and the J segment 0 bases; nucleotides outside the gene matches: 1. Germline lookup yields CDR1 SEHNR and CDR2 FQNEAQ (reference sequence). This CDR3 is CASGQDSYEQYF. CDR3 DNA: TGTGCCAGCGGACAGGACTCCTACGAGCAGTACTTC.

The V gene is TRBV29-1, the J gene TRBJ2-7; 11 bases are a match to TRBD2. V trimming: 6 bases; J trimming: 3 bases; junction bases outside the gene matches: 10. The V gene's germline CDR1 is SQVTM and CDR2 ANQGSEA. The CDR3 length is 15 residues. This CDR3 reads CSVGGSSGRNYEQYF. DNA for the CDR3: TGCAGCGTCGGGGGGTCTAGCGGGAGGAACTACGAGCAGTACTTC.

This clone has just one count. V is TRBV19 and J is TRBJ2-1, with unresolved D. Germline assignment: CDR1 LNHDA and CDR2 SQIVND (reference sequence). Trimming stripped 4 bases from V and 6 bases from J, with 7 bases between. The CDR3 is made up of 12 amino acids. The CDR3 DNA follows: TGTGCCAGTAGTACCGGTCCCAATGAGCAGTTCTTC. Its translation is CASSTGPNEQFF.

This clone was counted a single time. CDR3 protein: CASSARLAGAGTGELFF. In nucleotides, the CDR3 is TGTGCCAGCAGCGCACGACTAGCGGGAGCGGGGACCGGGGAGCTGTTTTTT. This chain joins TRBV7-9 and TRBJ2-2; TRBD2 matches at 12 bases. J gave up 5 bases and V 5 bases, and 9 bases lay outside the gene matches. The CDR3 contains 17 residues. Germline CDR1 and CDR2: SEHNR and FQNEAQ (reference sequence).

The rearrangement uses TRBV28 and TRBJ2-2; 7 bases match TRBD2. The CDR3 runs 16 residues. CDR1 MDHEN and CDR2 SYDVKM come from the germline V gene. Trimming at V came to 2 bases and at J to 0 bases, leaving 3 bases not matched to a gene. CDR3 coding DNA: TGTGCCAGCAGTTTACTACTAGCGTCGAACACCGGGGAGCTGTTTTTT. Its translation: CASSLLLASNTGELFF.

CDR3 coding DNA: TGTGCCAGCAGTTACCGCGGGAACTACAATGAGCAGTTCTTC. Translation: CASSYRGNYNEQFF. V is TRBV6-5 and J is TRBJ2-1, with D maybe TRBD2 (6 bases). This CDR3 is 14 amino acids long. The germline V and J ends were trimmed by 2 bases and 3 bases, with 8 bases remaining between them. The V gene's germline CDR1 is MNHEY and CDR2 SVGAGI.

A remark on this clone: In the same sample, other DNA sequences code for this CDR3. The rearrangement links TRBV27 to TRBJ1-5; no definite D call. Germline CDR1 reads MNHEY; CDR2 reads SMNVEV (reference sequence). This CDR3 region has 14 residues. Trimming shortened V by 3 bases and J by 2 bases, and 8 bases separated the two germline ends. The CDR3 loop is CASSFIGGNQPQHF. The CDR3 DNA sequence: TGTGCCAGCAGTTTTATAGGCGGCAATCAGCCCCAGCATTTT.

This rearrangement joins TRBV5-1 to TRBJ2-7, with D hard to call. This CDR3 is 15 amino acids long. Trimming pared 7 bases from V and 0 bases from J, leaving 17 bases between. Germline V gene data show CDR1 as SGHRS and CDR2 as YFSETQ. CDR3 in DNA: TGCGCCAGCGCGGTTTGGGTTCAGGACTCCTACGAGCAGTACTTC. Its protein product is CASAVWVQDSYEQYF.

The chain recombines TRBV7-6 with TRBJ2-5; D not certain. Germline assignment: CDR1 SGHVS and CDR2 FNYEAQ. Between the trimmed V and J ends, which lost 2 bases and 0 bases, there was a span of 10 bases. This CDR3 comprises 15 residues. CDR3 loop: CASSLNRQYQETQYF. CDR3 nucleotide sequence: TGTGCCAGCAGCTTAAATCGGCAGTACCAAGAGACCCAGTACTTC.

Only one count was recorded for this clone. The chain carries TRBV5-6 and TRBJ1-6; D remains unclear. Trimming shortened V by 4 bases and J by 7 bases, and 9 bases separated the two germline ends. The length of the CDR3 is 13 residues. Germline values: CDR1 SGHDT, CDR2 YYEEEE. CDR3 nucleotide sequence: TGTGCCAGCAGCCCCGGAAAGAATTCACCCCTCCACTTT. It is translated as CASSPGKNSPLHF.

The rearrangement uses TRBV7-2 and TRBJ2-7; 12 nucleotides align to TRBD2. Unmatched junction bases numbered 11, after V lost 5 bases and J lost 6 bases. Per germline, CDR1 SGHTA and CDR2 FQGNSA. CDR3 length: 16 residues. Here the CDR3 DNA reads TGTGCCAGCAGCCAAGAAGTCGGACTAGCGGGAATCGAGCAGTACTTC. Residues: CASSQEVGLAGIEQYF.

The chain combines TRBV7-9 with TRBJ1-6; D is uncertain. CDR1 SEHNR and CDR2 FQNEAQ come from the germline V gene (reference sequence). V was shortened by 5 bases and J by 6 bases, with 11 bases between the two germline ends. The length of the CDR3 is 14 residues. CDR3 residues: CASSATETNSPLHF. The CDR3, as DNA: TGTGCCAGCAGCGCCACAGAGACTAATTCACCCCTCCACTTT. Combining the CDR3 with reference TRBV7-9 and TRBJ1-6 gives the whole variable domain DTGVSQNPRHKITKRGQNVTFRCDPISEHNRLYWYRQTLGQGPEFLTYFQNEAQLEKSRLLSDRFSAERPKGSFSTLEIQRTEQGDSAMYLCASSATETNSPLHFGNGTRLTVT.

This rearrangement joins TRBV6-1 to TRBJ1-1, with TRBD1 identical over 7 bases. This CDR3 has 14 residues. With 4 bases clipped from V and 3 bases from J, the junction kept 5 bases outside the gene matches. CDR1 is MNHNS, CDR2 SASEGT, per germline. As DNA, the CDR3 is TGTGCCAGCAGTGCCCGGGACAGATACACTGAAGCTTTCTTT. Translation: CASSARDRYTEAFF.

V and J are TRBV9 and TRBJ1-1; possible D gene TRBD1, 5 bases. V lost 0 bases to trimming and J lost 8 bases, with 11 bases between them. Germline lookup yields CDR1 SGDLS and CDR2 YYNGEE. The CDR3 totals 13 residues. Written as DNA, the CDR3 is TGTGCCAGCAGCGTAGGAGCGGGGCTGGAAGCTTTCTTT. It yields the protein CASSVGAGLEAFF. The variable domain in full, with the rest retrieved from reference TRBV9 and TRBJ1-1, is DSGVTQTPKHLITATGQRVTLRCSPRSGDLSVYWYQQSLDQGLQFLIQYYNGEERAKGNILERFSAQQFPDLHSELNLSSLELGDSALYFCASSVGAGLEAFFGQGTRLTVV.

The chain is built from TRBV25-1 and TRBJ2-1; tentative D call: TRBD2 (5 bases). The CDR3 has 16 residues. Germline V lookup: CDR1 MGHDK, CDR2 SYGVNS. V gave up 1 base and J gave up 1 base, with 11 bases separating them. The CDR3 DNA sequence: TGTGCCAGCAGTGAATGGGGAGTCTCTTCCTACAATGAGCAGTTCTTC. It is translated as CASSEWGVSSYNEQFF.